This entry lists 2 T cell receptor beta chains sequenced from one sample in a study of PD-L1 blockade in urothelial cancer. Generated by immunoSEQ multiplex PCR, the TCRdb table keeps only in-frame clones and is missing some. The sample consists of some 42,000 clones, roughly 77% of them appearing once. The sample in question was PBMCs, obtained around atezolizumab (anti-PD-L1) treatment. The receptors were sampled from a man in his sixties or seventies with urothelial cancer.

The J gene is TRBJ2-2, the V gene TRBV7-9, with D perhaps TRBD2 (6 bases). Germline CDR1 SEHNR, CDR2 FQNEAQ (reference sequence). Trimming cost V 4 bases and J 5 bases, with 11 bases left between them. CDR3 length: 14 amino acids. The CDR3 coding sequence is TGTGCCAGCAGCTCCGTGGGGGGAACCGGGGAGCTGTTTTTT. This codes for CASSSVGGTGELFF.

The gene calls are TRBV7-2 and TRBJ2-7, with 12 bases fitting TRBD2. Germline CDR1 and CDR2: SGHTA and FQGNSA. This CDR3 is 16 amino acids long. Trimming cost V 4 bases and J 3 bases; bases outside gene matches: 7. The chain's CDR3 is CASSSWTSGALYEQYF. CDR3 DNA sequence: TGTGCCAGCAGCTCGTGGACTAGCGGGGCCCTCTACGAGCAGTACTTC.